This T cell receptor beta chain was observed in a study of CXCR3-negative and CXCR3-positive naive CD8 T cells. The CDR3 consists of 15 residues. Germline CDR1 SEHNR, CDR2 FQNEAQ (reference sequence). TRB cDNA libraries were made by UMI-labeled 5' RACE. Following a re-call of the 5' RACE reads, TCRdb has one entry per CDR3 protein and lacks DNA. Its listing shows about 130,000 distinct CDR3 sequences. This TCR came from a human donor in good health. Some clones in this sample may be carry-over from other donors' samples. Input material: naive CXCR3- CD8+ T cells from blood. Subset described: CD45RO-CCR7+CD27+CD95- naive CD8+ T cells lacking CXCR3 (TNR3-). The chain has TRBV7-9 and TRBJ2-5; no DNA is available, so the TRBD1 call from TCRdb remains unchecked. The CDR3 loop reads CASSPRATGEETQYF.